This paragraph reports one TCR beta chain. In this sample, this clone turned up a few times. The specificity of this receptor is unknown. Qualities for individual bases were not recorded, and no much larger clone is one base off. The entire amount of isolated RNA was reverse transcribed using the High Capacity cDNA Reverse Transcription Kit, so the sequenced TCRB transcripts were expressed ones. Stem cell-like memory T cell samples underwent survey-depth immunoSEQ sequencing, averaging approximately 920,000 total reads per sample. Sorted cells were lysed in RLT buffer and RNA was extracted with DNase-treated RNeasy Micro or Mini kits, depending on cell number. Each cell subset was processed separately to prevent cross-contamination, with patient and healthy donor samples processed together. TCRB sequences were amplified from cDNA with the immunoSEQ multiplex PCR, producing 87-bp fragments spanning the CDR3 region. Amplicons were sequenced on the Illumina HiSeq platform. On the authors' methods: Synthetic template baselines were used to correct PCR bias computationally, reads within Hamming distance 2 were collapsed together, and singletons that could not be merged were discarded. By aligning reads against IMGT, V, D and J genes, CDR3 length, and insertions or deletions at six rearrangement sites were assigned. Within each subset, clonotype counts were normalized to sorted cell number, after which true diversity and Gini coefficients were computed with the tcR R package. The overlap coefficient, calculated on TCRB nucleotide sequences, was used to quantify repertoire sharing. TCRdb carries this immuneACCESS record with in-frame sequences only. Its versions omit some clonotypes, under half of them owing to an unresolved V gene in the studies checked, with the rest unexplained. The V and J calls and clone size were taken over from that table, and D and trimming were inferred from the DNA. This sample comprises under 90,000 clones, roughly 31% of them detected only once. 0.4% to 0.45% of the sample is in the top ten clones.

V is pruned by 1 base and J by 4 bases, leaving 6 bases of the junction without a gene match. CDR1 and CDR2 are drawn from the germline V gene: SGHTA, FQGNSA. Including the terminal cysteine and phenylalanine, the CDR3 comprises 15 residues. CDR3 DNA is the only sequence kept; it has 45 bases, read in frame from the first base. These data originate in a study of beta chain features in type 1 diabetes (dated by TCRdb to between 2018 and 2020). In terms of the full investigation: Mean age, gender distribution, total cell number and subset yield were not different between patients and healthy donors. The study compared the TCRB repertoires of sorted circulating CD4+ T cell subsets in recently diagnosed type 1 diabetes patients with those in matched healthy donors. A total of under 120,000,000 sorted cells were examined across all samples, and RNA yield correlated strongly with the number of cells per subset. Naive and central memory subsets were obtained from all 30 or so donors, but regulatory and stem cell-like memory subsets were isolated from only 8 patients and 8 healthy donors.

Beyond this particular receptor, the publication reports: Patients with type 1 diabetes made fewer insertions and deleted more nucleotides at VDJ recombination sites, implying thymic rearrangement abnormalities. A moderate but significant shortening of TCRB CDR3 length was observed in type 1 diabetes patients in all four CD4+ subsets. Naive, central memory and regulatory TCRB repertoires appeared more similar among patients than among healthy donors. Shorter templates might have been favored by PCR, but patient and control samples were amplified and corrected together, so both groups would have been affected equally by any skew. Sequencing cDNA rather than genomic DNA could over-represent highly expressing activated cells, although activation and CD3 levels did not differ between groups. Only small numbers of individuals were included in the HLA sub-analyses, which left unresolved whether HLA type had any influence on TCRB rearrangement.

A single peripheral blood draw of approximately 120 mL on average was collected from each donor into heparinised tubes. A BD FACSAria II was used to sort naive, central memory, regulatory and stem cell-like memory CD4+ T cells with a panel that included CD45RO, CCR7, CD25, CD127, CD95 and CD27. Purity was above 98% for every sorted population. PBMCs were isolated immediately by Lymphoprep density gradient centrifugation and stained directly without culture. Samples were stained and sorted in pairs, with one healthy donor and one patient per experiment, so that batch effects were minimized. Material: stem cell memory CD4+ T cells from blood. The sample's cell subset or site, from its label and the paper: stem cell-like memory CD4+ T cells. This clonotype originated in a woman aged 18 to 35 in good health. The chain couples TRBV7-2 to TRBJ2-5, with 7 bases aligning to TRBD1. CDR3 protein: CASSLGRGGRETQYF. The DNA reads as follows: TGTGCCAGCAGCTTAGGGAGAGGGGGCAGAGAGACCCAGTACTTC.